Only a few counts were recorded for the clone carrying this T cell receptor beta chain. Its antigen is still unknown. Around 110 mL of blood, on average, came from one heparinised draw per donor. Expressed TCRB transcripts were sequenced, since all the RNA that had been isolated was reverse transcribed. Repertoires were generated with immunoSEQ multiplex PCR, while TCRdb's copy carries only in-frame clones and drops some. Of more than 300,000 clones detected, over 10% appear once; the ten largest clones hold less than 0.02%. The sample belongs to a study of beta chain features in type 1 diabetes. Germline assignment: CDR1 SNHLY and CDR2 FYNNEI. The ends were cut back, 6 bases at V and 3 bases at J, with 17 bases in the middle. The CDR3 covers 16 residues. Study observations and caveats: In every one of the four CD4+ subsets, TCRB CDR3s were moderately but significantly shorter in Type 1 diabetes patients.

This receptor was obtained from a man between 18 and 29 years old in good health. Source material: naive CD4+ T cells from blood. The chain carries TRBV2 and TRBJ2-2; the D is unclear. The CDR3 region is CASRPSALGDTGELFF. Here the CDR3 DNA reads TGTGCCAGCAGACCCTCAGCCCTAGGCGACACCGGGGAGCTGTTTTTT. The whole variable domain, filled in from reference TRBV2 and TRBJ2-2, reads EPEVTQTPSHQVTQMGQEVILRCVPISNHLYFYWYRQILGQKVEFLVSFYNNEISEKSEIFDDQFSVERPDGSNFTLKIRSTKLEDSAMYFCASRPSALGDTGELFFGEGSRLTVL.